This T cell receptor beta chain derives from a study of T cells after yellow fever vaccination. Study-wide context: Low-cell-number fractions underwent preparation using SMART-Seq v4 Ultra Low Input.

TCR cDNA, made by 5'RACE template switching, carried an added universal primer site and UMIs. TCRdb reprocessed the 5' RACE reads via MiXCR and lists one record per CDR3 protein. This sample has more than 300,000 distinct CDR3 sequences; roughly 10% occur once, and the top ten carry about 3.3%. Germline-derived CDR1 and CDR2 are MNHEY and SVGAGI. The CDR3 covers 15 residues. V gave up 6 bases and J gave up 3 bases, with 18 bases separating them. This clonotype was detected only a few times. This clonotype was obtained from a man aged 18 to 29 who received the YFV17D yellow fever vaccine. The sequences come from CD4+ T cells sorted from PBMCs, collected 45 days after the yellow fever booster vaccination. The V call is TRBV6-5, the J call TRBJ2-7; TRBD2 might be the D (7 bases). The CDR3 DNA follows: TGTGCCAGCAGGAGGGGGGGAGGGGTGATCTACGAGCAGTACTTC. Translation: CASRRGGGVIYEQYF.